This T cell receptor beta chain was sequenced in a study of regulatory T cells in long-lasting Graves disease. Time point denoted: newly diagnosed GD, antithyroid drugs for less than 3 months. After RNA was extracted from PBMCs, the TCR library was made from it. Construction of TCR beta libraries relied on iRepertoire HTBI primers and on Arm-PCR targeting CDR3 regions. TCRdb analysed the multiplex PCR reads with MiXCR anew, one entry per CDR3 protein. The data hold around 330,000 distinct CDR3 sequences, with about 18% observed a single time. The CDR3 is 15 amino acids. V lost 0 bases, J lost 7 bases, and 3 bases stayed unmatched. From germline, CDR1 is MNHNY and CDR2 SVGAGI (reference sequence).

The sample in question was peripheral blood mononuclear cells (PBMCs), obtained at new diagnosis, from a patient treated with antithyroid drugs. The clonotype was recovered from a female donor with Graves disease. The chain combines TRBV6-6 with TRBJ1-5; 10 bases are shared with TRBD1. The CDR3 DNA sequence: TGTGCCAGCAGTTACTCGACAGGGGGCCGGCAGCCCCAGCATTTT. Translation: CASSYSTGGRQPQHF.